The 17 T cell receptor beta chains below all came from one sample that was sequenced in a study of cytomegalovirus exposure and HLA in healthy donors. Researchers ran the PCR with 60 Vbeta and 13 Jbeta primers. Repertoires were generated with immunoSEQ multiplex PCR, while TCRdb's copy carries only in-frame clones and drops some. The sample yields fewer than 150,000 clones, 60% to 80% seen once. Sequences were obtained from PBMCs. These receptor sequences come from a male donor in good health and CMV-seronegative.

In its sample, this clone was seen a few times. The CDR3 here is CASSVAAGEADTQYF. The CDR3 DNA reads TGTGCCAGCAGCGTAGCGGCGGGGGAGGCAGATACGCAGTATTTT. The rearrangement joins TRBV9 to TRBJ2-3; 7 nucleotides align to TRBD2. Germline V gene sequence: CDR1 SGDLS, CDR2 YYNGEE. The V and J ends lost 0 bases and 4 bases, in that order; junction bases with no gene match: 5. This CDR3 comprises 15 residues.

J is TRBJ1-2 and V is TRBV13, with 9 positions matching TRBD1. From germline, CDR1 is PRHDT and CDR2 FYEKMQ (reference sequence). The CDR3 is 15 amino acids. With V trimmed by 5 bases and J by 6 bases, 10 bases remained unmatched. CDR3 amino acids: CASSLTGGVQDGYTF. CDR3 DNA: TGTGCCAGCAGCCTAACAGGGGGCGTACAGGATGGCTACACCTTC.

The J gene is TRBJ2-7, the V gene TRBV6-4, with D possibly TRBD1 on 5 matching bases. Germline V lookup: CDR1 MRHNA, CDR2 SNTAGT. Deletions cut 2 bases from V and 2 bases from J, with 16 bases between. The CDR3 loop spans 16 amino acids. The CDR3 loop reads CASSDPETAIPYEQYF. The CDR3 DNA is TGTGCCAGCAGTGACCCCGAGACAGCAATCCCCTACGAGCAGTACTTC.

The rearrangement uses TRBV7-9 and TRBJ2-2, with 8 bases fitting TRBD2. Germline values: CDR1 SEHNR, CDR2 FQNEAQ (reference sequence). V lost 5 bases to trimming and J lost 10 bases; unmatched junction nucleotides: 6. This CDR3 region has 13 residues. The CDR3: CASSDSGMEELFF. The CDR3 DNA is TGTGCCAGCAGCGATAGCGGGATGGAGGAGCTGTTTTTT.

V is TRBV7-9 and J is TRBJ1-5, with 10 positions matching TRBD1. CDR1 SEHNR and CDR2 FQNEAQ come from the germline V gene (reference sequence). The CDR3 length is 15 residues. V shed 5 bases, J shed 11 bases, and the junction held 12 bases outside the gene matches. The CDR3, as DNA: TGTGCCAGCAGCCCCGGAGGGACAGGGGAAGAGGCCCAGCATTTT. It translates to CASSPGGTGEEAQHF.

The rearrangement joins TRBV13 to TRBJ1-2; D perhaps matches TRBD1 (6 bases). Trimming took 5 bases from V and 8 from J, leaving 21 bases between them. The CDR3 is 15 amino acids. Germline V gene lookup returns CDR1 PRHDT and CDR2 FYEKMQ (reference sequence). The CDR3 protein is CASSHSLAGAGGYTF. The CDR3 DNA sequence: TGTGCCAGCAGCCACTCGTTAGCGGGGGCTGGCGGCTACACCTTC.

The CDR3: CASSLVQGGTEAFF. The DNA for the CDR3 is TGTGCCAGCAGCTTAGTGCAGGGAGGCACTGAAGCTTTCTTT. The chain combines TRBV7-6 with TRBJ1-1; TRBD1 is a possible D gene (5 bases). Germline CDR1 is SGHVS and CDR2 is FNYEAQ. This CDR3 has 14 residues. Trimming removed 1 base at V and 4 bases at J, with 10 bases between.

This chain links TRBV6-1 with TRBJ2-5; TRBD2 might be the D (6 bases). This CDR3 is built from 14 residues. The germline gives CDR1 MNHNS, CDR2 SASEGT. The ends were cut back, 4 bases at V and 9 bases at J, with 18 bases in the middle. CDR3 sequence reads: CASSAVGSWGAQYF. The DNA for the CDR3 is TGTGCCAGCAGTGCGGTAGGGTCGTGGGGGGCCCAGTACTTC.

In this sample, this clone turned up once. The chain joins TRBV18 to TRBJ1-4, with 9 bases fitting TRBD1. CDR1 KGHSH and CDR2 LQKENI come from the germline V gene. Trimming at V came to 3 bases and at J to 5 bases, leaving 1 base not matched to a gene. This CDR3 has 14 residues. CDR3 in amino acids: CASSPGTGNEKLFF. CDR3 sequence (DNA): TGTGCCAGCTCACCCGGGACAGGGAATGAAAAACTGTTTTTT.

The chain joins TRBV6-5 to TRBJ2-7; D ambiguous. This CDR3 region has 13 residues. The V gene's germline CDR1 is MNHEY and CDR2 SVGAGI. V was cut by 6 bases and J by 3 bases, with 12 bases left in between. The DNA of the CDR3 is TGTGCCAGCAGAAGTTTTTTACACTACGAGCAGTACTTC. This codes for CASRSFLHYEQYF.

The chain uses TRBV2 and TRBJ1-4; no clear D. CDR1 and CDR2 from the germline V gene are SNHLY and FYNNEI. The germline V and J ends were trimmed by 8 bases and 0 bases, with 13 bases remaining between them. The CDR3 is 15 residues long. CDR3 region: CASGPTPATNEKLFF. CDR3 nucleotide sequence: TGTGCCAGCGGCCCGACACCTGCAACTAATGAAAAACTGTTTTTT.

The V gene is TRBV30, the J gene TRBJ1-2; TRBD1 is a possible D gene (6 bases). The V end lost 2 bases, the J end lost 10 bases, and 20 bases lay between the germline ends. The germline CDR1 and CDR2 sequences are GTSNPN and SVGIG (reference sequence). The CDR3 is made up of 14 amino acids. CDR3 nucleotide sequence: TGTGCCTGGAGTCTCACAGGGCTCGAAACTCCCTACACCTTC. Translated: CAWSLTGLETPYTF.

V usage is TRBV19 and J usage is TRBJ1-1; D perhaps matches TRBD1 (5 bases). V was trimmed by 11 bases and J by 4 bases, leaving 17 bases between them. CDR3 length: 13 amino acids. Looked up from germline, CDR1 is LNHDA and CDR2 is SQIVND (reference sequence). The CDR3 loop reads CAGSDRSLTEAFF. In nucleotides, the CDR3 is TGTGCCGGCTCAGACAGATCACTCACTGAAGCTTTCTTT.

Details on this clone: One end of the junction fails to match germline, which may point to a read error. The sample contains more than one DNA sequence encoding this CDR3. As DNA, the CDR3 is TGTGCCTGGAGTGTGGGAGGGAGCTCTGGAAACACTATATATTTT. It translates to CAWSVGGSSGNTIYF. The chain couples TRBV30 to TRBJ1-3; no clear D gene. The V gene's germline CDR1 is GTSNPN and CDR2 SVGIG (reference sequence). This CDR3 region has 15 residues.

The chain is built from TRBV5-1 and TRBJ2-7; perhaps TRBD1 as D (5 bases). Germline V gene sequence: CDR1 SGHRS, CDR2 YFSETQ. V was cut by 0 bases and J by 7 bases, with 17 bases left in between. This CDR3 comprises 15 residues. Written as DNA, the CDR3 is TGCGCCAGCAGCTTGGTTGGCCAGGGTGTCGGTGAGCAGTACTTC. It yields the protein CASSLVGQGVGEQYF.

This clone came up a few times. V and J are TRBV4-3 and TRBJ2-7; D perhaps matches TRBD2 (6 bases). This CDR3 contains 15 residues. The V end lost 6 bases, the J end lost 2 bases, and 17 bases lay between the germline ends. The germline gives CDR1 LGHNA, CDR2 YSLEER. CDR3 in DNA: TGCGCCAGCAGTCGGGACTCGCGGGAAGCCTACGAGCAGTACTTC. Protein sequence: CASSRDSREAYEQYF.

The chain is built from TRBV7-2 and TRBJ2-7; the match to TRBD2 covers 8 bases. The CDR3 runs to 17 residues. The V gene end was trimmed by 2 bases and the J gene end by 5 bases; junction bases not matched to a gene: 14. CDR1 and CDR2 (germline): SGHTA, FQGNSA. The CDR3 region has the DNA TGTGCCAGCAGCTTAACGGTACTTGGGACTAGTTTCGACGAGCAGTACTTC. It codes for CASSLTVLGTSFDEQYF.